This T cell receptor beta chain was observed in a study of T cells in Graves' hyperthyroidism and ophthalmopathy. Study background: It was at initial diagnosis, before any treatment, that peripheral blood was collected.

RNA transcripts served as the template for amplifying TCR beta CDR3 regions. A set of HTBI primers served as the primers for a first-round RT-PCR of the TCR CDR3. One entry per CDR3 protein results from TCRdb running MiXCR on the multiplex PCR reads. The data hold 300,000 to 400,000 distinct CDR3 sequences, with around 20% observed a single time. For this clonotype: The antigen is not known.

Overall study findings and caveats: The blood repertoire included most of the expanded thyroid clonotypes above 0.001.

Each diagnosis was grounded in clinical symptoms, serum thyroxine and TRAb, thyroid ultrasound, and orbital computed tomography. The authors took PBMCs from roughly 10 ml fresh peripheral blood. Germline CDR1 and CDR2: MNHNS and SASEGT. Trimming pared 5 bases from V and 0 bases from J, leaving 12 bases between. This CDR3 has 15 residues. The chain uses TRBV6-1 and TRBJ2-3, with D maybe TRBD1 (6 bases). This clonotype was obtained from a woman in her 50s with Graves' hyperthyroidism. Input material: blood. The CDR3 bases are TGTGCCAGCAGTAAAAGGACAGCTAGCACAGATACGCAGTATTTT. Protein sequence: CASSKRTASTDTQYF.